A single sample gave rise to the 10 T cell receptor beta chains below, sequenced in a study of cytotoxic CD8 clonotypes in ibrutinib-treated CLL. Sequencing used immunoSEQ multiplex PCR; TCRdb keeps in-frame clones, though not all of them. The data show around 77,000 clones, over 75% seen once. Source: PBMCs, taken at disease progression, from a patient treated with ibrutinib. Every receptor here comes from a human donor with chronic lymphocytic leukemia.

The rearrangement joins TRBV30 to TRBJ1-2; unclear D gene. This CDR3 comprises 13 residues. Trimming removed 0 bases at V and 2 bases at J, with 7 bases between. Germline CDR1 and CDR2: GTSNPN and SVGIG (reference sequence). CDR3 coding DNA: TGTGCCTGGAGTGTTCGAGGGAACTATGGCTACACCTTC. Translated, it gives CAWSVRGNYGYTF.

The V gene is TRBV29-1, the J gene TRBJ2-3; 7 bases match TRBD1. The junction had 4 bases not matched to a gene; V was cut back by 2 bases and J by 8 bases. From germline, CDR1 is SQVTM and CDR2 ANQGSEA. CDR3 length: 12 amino acids. CDR3 DNA sequence: TGCAGCGTTGAAAGGACAGGCGTTACGCAGTATTTT. Translating it yields CSVERTGVTQYF.

This clone occurred a few times. The V call is TRBV6-5, the J call TRBJ1-6; unclear D gene. Deletions cut 0 bases from V and 4 bases from J, with 7 bases between. The CDR3 contains 15 residues. From germline, CDR1 is MNHEY and CDR2 SVGAGI. The CDR3 nucleotides are TGTGCCAGCAGTTACTCGCCGGAGTATAATTCACCCCTCCACTTT. Amino acid sequence: CASSYSPEYNSPLHF.

The genes are TRBV4-1 and TRBJ2-1; TRBD2 agrees at 12 bases. V dropped 8 bases and J dropped 2; count of bases not matched to a gene: 4. Germline V gene sequence: CDR1 MGHRA, CDR2 YSYEKL. The CDR3 spans 15 residues. CDR3 in amino acids: CASSRTSGAYNEQFF. CDR3 DNA sequence: TGCGCCAGCTCAAGGACTAGCGGGGCCTACAATGAGCAGTTCTTC.

This chain uses TRBV2 with TRBJ1-5; TRBD1 agrees at 10 bases. Germline CDR1 and CDR2: SNHLY and FYNNEI. Trimming at V came to 8 bases and at J to 3 bases, leaving 4 bases not matched to a gene. The length of the CDR3 is 14 residues. This chain's CDR3 is CASGGTGDNQPQHF. Here the CDR3 DNA reads TGTGCCAGCGGAGGGACAGGGGACAATCAGCCCCAGCATTTT.

The chain combines TRBV28 with TRBJ1-5; TRBD1 aligns across 10 bases. Germline V gene sequence: CDR1 MDHEN, CDR2 SYDVKM. The CDR3 loop spans 16 amino acids. V trimming: 3 bases; J trimming: 6 bases; junction bases outside the gene matches: 8. This CDR3 reads CASSLIGTGVSQPQHF. CDR3 in DNA: TGTGCCAGCAGTTTGATAGGGACAGGGGTAAGTCAGCCCCAGCATTTT.

In nucleotides, the CDR3 is TGCGCCAGCAGCCCCAAAGTGACTCTCACAGATACGCAGTATTTT. This gives the protein CASSPKVTLTDTQYF. The chain joins TRBV5-1 to TRBJ2-3, with no clear D. Germline V gene sequence: CDR1 SGHRS, CDR2 YFSETQ. This CDR3 has 15 amino acids. V was trimmed by 4 bases and J by 2 bases, leaving 14 bases between them. Complete variable domain (other parts from reference TRBV5-1 and TRBJ2-3): KAGVTQTPRYLIKTRGQQVTLSCSPISGHRSVSWYQQTPGQGLQFLFEYFSETQRNKGNFPGRFSGRQFSNSRSEMNVSTLELGDSALYLCASSPKVTLTDTQYFGPGTRLTVL.

This chain uses TRBV30 with TRBJ2-1; D might be TRBD2 (6 bases). The CDR3 is 15 residues long. Germline V CDR1 and CDR2: GTSNPN, SVGIG (reference sequence). Trimming took off 4 bases at V and 4 bases at J, with 17 bases between the two ends. CDR3 in amino acids: CAWTRWRAGYNEQFF. The CDR3 DNA sequence: TGTGCCTGGACCCGATGGAGGGCCGGTTACAATGAGCAGTTCTTC.

The V call is TRBV6-1, the J call TRBJ2-7; perhaps D is TRBD1 or TRBD2 (5 bases each). V dropped 7 bases and J dropped 1 base, with 17 bases sitting between them. Germline CDR1 and CDR2: MNHNS and SASEGT. The CDR3 runs 15 residues. CDR3: CASTLRDLASYEQYF. CDR3 bases: TGTGCCAGCACCTTACGGGACCTCGCTTCCTACGAGCAGTACTTC.

The chain has TRBV29-1 and TRBJ2-3; 10 bases map to TRBD2. Losses at the gene ends were 4 bases for V and 2 bases for J; bases not matched to a gene: 6. The germline CDR1 and CDR2 sequences are SQVTM and ANQGSEA. CDR3 length: 15 amino acids. The CDR3 nucleotides are TGCAGCGTTGGGCGGCTAGCGGGAGCCACAGATACGCAGTATTTT. Translating it yields CSVGRLAGATDTQYF.